These 20 T cell receptor beta chains were all obtained from the same sample, sequenced in a study of cytomegalovirus exposure and HLA in healthy donors. PCR involved 60 Vbeta and 13 Jbeta primers. Only in-frame clones appear in the TCRdb table, and some are missing; sequencing was by immunoSEQ multiplex PCR. The sample shows over 45,000 clones, around 81% of them seen only once. The source material was PBMCs. The receptors shown here come from a boy aged 5-17 years in good health and CMV-seropositive.

A word on this clone: Germline and junction disagree at one end, which may indicate a read error. The V call is TRBV6-5, the J call TRBJ2-7; D ambiguous. Germline V gene data show CDR1 as MNHEY and CDR2 as SVGAGI. The CDR3 runs to 12 residues. The CDR3 bases are TGTGCCAGCAGCGCCTCGCGGAGACTGGGTGTGTTC. Translating it yields CASSASRRLGVF.

This clone was seen only once. The chain uses TRBV7-9 and TRBJ2-1; 9 positions agree with TRBD2. Looked up from germline, CDR1 is SEHNR and CDR2 is FQNEAQ (reference sequence). The CDR3 length is 16 residues. V shed 1 base, J shed 8 bases, and the junction held 9 bases outside the gene matches. CDR3 nucleotide sequence: TGTGCCAGCAGCTTAGTTCTAGCGGGGACCCGGGATGAGCAGTTCTTC. It codes for CASSLVLAGTRDEQFF.

In its sample, this clone was seen a few times. The chain joins TRBV6-5 to TRBJ1-6; D is undetermined. This CDR3 comprises 16 residues. The V gene lost 4 bases and the J gene lost 1 base, with 11 bases spanning the gap. Germline V gene sequence: CDR1 MNHEY, CDR2 SVGAGI. CDR3 residues: CASSSAGRSYNSPLHF. The CDR3 DNA follows: TGTGCCAGCAGTTCCGCCGGGAGGTCCTATAATTCACCCCTCCACTTT.

V usage is TRBV7-9 and J usage is TRBJ2-1; D not resolved. The CDR3 is 14 amino acids. Germline lookup yields CDR1 SEHNR and CDR2 FQNEAQ (reference sequence). The ends were cut back, 2 bases at V and 0 bases at J, with 5 bases in the middle. CDR3 nucleotides: TGTGCCAGCAGCTTAAGGAGCTCCTACAATGAGCAGTTCTTC. As protein: CASSLRSSYNEQFF.

V is TRBV10-1 and J is TRBJ1-2; D is ambiguous. This CDR3 comprises 14 residues. Germline loops: CDR1 WNHNN, CDR2 SYGVQD (reference sequence). Between the trimmed V and J ends, which lost 7 bases and 2 bases, there was a span of 14 bases. CDR3 residues: CASNRCCGNYGYTF. The CDR3 DNA is TGCGCCAGCAACCGGTGTTGCGGAAACTATGGCTACACCTTC.

The chain joins TRBV4-2 to TRBJ1-6, with D maybe TRBD1 (6 bases). The CDR3 has 22 residues. The germline gives CDR1 LGHNA, CDR2 YNFKEQ. V was clipped by 2 bases and J by 0 bases, with 26 bases between them. The CDR3 here is CASSQPTGGAPYPSSYNSPLHF. The CDR3 DNA sequence: TGTGCCAGCAGCCAACCGACAGGCGGCGCCCCTTACCCTAGCTCCTATAATTCACCCCTCCACTTT.

The chain is built from TRBV9 and TRBJ2-1, with a tentative D call TRBD1 (5 bases). The CDR3 is 16 amino acids. Trimming took off 7 bases at V and 0 bases at J, with 17 bases between the two ends. From germline, CDR1 is SGDLS and CDR2 YYNGEE. CDR3: CASGSSGASSYNEQFF. CDR3 nucleotide sequence: TGTGCCAGCGGTTCCAGTGGGGCGAGCTCCTACAATGAGCAGTTCTTC. The variable domain in full, completed from reference TRBV9 and TRBJ2-1, reads DSGVTQTPKHLITATGQRVTLRCSPRSGDLSVYWYQQSLDQGLQFLIQYYNGEERAKGNILERFSAQQFPDLHSELNLSSLELGDSALYFCASGSSGASSYNEQFFGPGTRLTVL.

The J gene is TRBJ1-6, the V gene TRBV5-4; a weak D match, TRBD1 (6 bases). V dropped 5 bases and J dropped 9 bases, with 18 bases sitting between them. The germline V gene encodes CDR1 SGHNT and CDR2 YYREEE (reference sequence). This CDR3 is 15 amino acids long. The CDR3 bases are TGTGCCAGCAGGGCCGGGACAACAACTGTTTCACCCCTCCACTTT. As protein: CASRAGTTTVSPLHF.

This clone was found a few times. The chain uses TRBV11-2 and TRBJ2-5; D gene uncertain. V was clipped by 3 bases and J by 4 bases, with 3 bases between them. The germline V gene encodes CDR1 SGHAT and CDR2 FQNNGV. The CDR3 spans 11 residues. The CDR3 spells CASSFVETQYF. CDR3 DNA: TGTGCCAGCAGCTTCGTAGAGACCCAGTACTTC.

CDR3 in amino acids: CATSRVRSGWDTQYF. The CDR3 coding sequence is TGTGCCACCAGCAGAGTCCGAAGCGGGTGGGATACGCAGTATTTT. This sequence joins TRBV15 and TRBJ2-3; tentatively, D is TRBD2 (6 bases). V lost 1 base and J 6 bases, leaving 14 bases between the germline ends. Germline-derived CDR1 and CDR2 are LNHNV and YYDKDF (reference sequence). The CDR3 spans 15 residues.

In its sample, this clone was seen a few times. The V call is TRBV7-8, the J call TRBJ1-1; D unclear. Germline assignment: CDR1 SGHVS and CDR2 FQNEAQ. The CDR3 runs to 14 residues. Trimming took off 5 bases at V and 2 bases at J, with 12 bases between the two ends. CDR3 residues: CASSRAPGNTEAFF. CDR3 nucleotides: TGTGCCAGCAGCAGGGCTCCGGGAAACACTGAAGCTTTCTTT.

The chain's CDR3 is CASSKTETGSPYEQYF. The CDR3 DNA reads as TGTGCCAGCAGCAAAACGGAGACAGGGTCCCCCTACGAGCAGTACTTC. The chain couples TRBV21-1 to TRBJ2-7; the table assigns TRBD1, which was not confirmed against the DNA. TRBV21-1 is labeled a pseudogene. The length of the CDR3 is 16 residues.

There are a few counts of this clone. The J gene is TRBJ1-2, the V gene TRBV2, with D possibly being TRBD1 (6 bases). Germline values: CDR1 SNHLY, CDR2 FYNNEI. V was clipped by 8 bases and J by 8 bases, with 24 bases between them. There are 15 residues in the CDR3. CDR3 in DNA: TGTGCCAGCCAAACAAGCCAGGCGGACAGACGAGGCTACACCTTC. Translated: CASQTSQADRRGYTF.

The chain employs TRBV27 and TRBJ2-2; unclear D gene. V was cut by 2 bases and J by 2 bases, with 6 bases left in between. Germline V CDR1 and CDR2: MNHEY, SMNVEV (reference sequence). There are 14 residues in the CDR3. Here the CDR3 DNA reads TGTGCCAGCAGTTTAGGGCGCAACACCGGGGAGCTGTTTTTT. It yields the protein CASSLGRNTGELFF.

This chain joins TRBV6-1 and TRBJ1-1; D is ambiguous. Trimming cost V 5 bases and J 11 bases, with 12 bases left between them. There are 11 residues in the CDR3. The V gene's germline CDR1 is MNHNS and CDR2 SASEGT. The CDR3 DNA sequence: TGTGCCAGCAGTCCAGGTATGATGGCTTTCTTT. This sequence encodes CASSPGMMAFF.

The V call is TRBV14, the J call TRBJ1-2, with 7 bases matching TRBD1. The CDR3 runs 15 residues. The germline CDR1 and CDR2 sequences are SGHDN and FVKESK. The junction had 11 bases not matched to a gene; V was cut back by 3 bases and J by 7 bases. This CDR3 reads CASSQGQMRDGGYTF. In nucleotides, the CDR3 is TGTGCCAGCAGCCAGGGACAGATGCGTGACGGTGGCTACACCTTC.

The V gene is TRBV6-4, the J gene TRBJ2-1; 11 bases map to TRBD1. The germline CDR1 and CDR2 sequences are MRHNA and SNTAGT. V was pared by 2 bases and J by 7 bases, with 4 bases of the junction left unmatched. The CDR3 has 15 amino acids. The CDR3 region has the DNA TGTGCCAGCAGTGACGGGACAGGGGGAATGAATGAGCAGTTCTTC. The encoded protein is CASSDGTGGMNEQFF.

The V gene is TRBV5-1, the J gene TRBJ2-7, with D uncertain. In germline, CDR1 is SGHRS, CDR2 YFSETQ. This CDR3 comprises 13 residues. V was clipped by 4 bases and J by 7 bases, with 15 bases between them. CDR3 nucleotide sequence: TGCGCCAGCAGCCCAAAGGCGGTAGAAGAGCAGTACTTC. As protein: CASSPKAVEEQYF.

The chain links TRBV6-1 to TRBJ1-4; the D gene is possibly TRBD1 (5 bases). V was pared by 10 bases and J by 3 bases, with 18 bases between. Germline CDR1 and CDR2: MNHNS and SASEGT. The length of the CDR3 is 15 residues. CDR3 DNA: TGTGCCACCACAAAAACCGACAGCCCTAATGAAAAACTGTTTTTT. Its translation is CATTKTDSPNEKLFF.

The chain employs TRBV7-2 and TRBJ2-7; D gene ambiguous. Germline assignment: CDR1 SGHTA and CDR2 FQGNSA. Trimming pared 3 bases from V and 6 bases from J, leaving 15 bases between. This CDR3 has 14 residues. CDR3 in DNA: TGTGCCAGCAGCTTGATTTCCACCGGTGGCGAGCAGTACTTC. It yields the protein CASSLISTGGEQYF.